One T cell receptor beta chain is described in this entry. Ten or more counts support this clonotype. No cognate antigen has been identified for it. Base qualities are not recorded, but no much larger clone differs from it by a single base. Taken with the paper, the label for time point translates to: healthy volunteer bleed at 6 weeks. Unfractionated whole blood was collected in Tempus Blood RNA tubes, and total RNA was extracted from that blood. As TCR sequencing controls, about 5 healthy volunteers were used, with blood taken at day 0, 2 weeks and 6 weeks. The method was RACE. Sequenced using a NextSeq 500. During library preparation, unique molecular identifiers were attached to individual cDNA molecules so that TCRs could be counted quantitatively and reproducibly. Concerning the study's data processing: The median number of TCRs per sample was 85,000 to 100,000, ranging from about 23,224 to 750,000. V, J and CDR3 annotation of the TCR reads was performed with the Decombinator software suite. For PS versus PT1 abundance plots, all samples were subsampled to the same number of TCRs (28,000). TCRs were defined as expanded if absent before sensitization and observed at least eight times at the 2-week time point. The public reads were quality trimmed at Q25 with fastp and then assembled into clones with MiXCR by TCRdb, keeping productive beta chains. Identical CDR3 protein sequences are pooled into one entry, listed with their most common genes and DNA. TCRdb assigned the V and J calls; the authors' analysis was not used. The sample table lists fewer than 40,000 distinct CDR3 sequences, around 5.5% of them with a count of one. The ten top clones hold 9.5% to 15% of the sample.

These data belong to a study of human T cells and chemical hapten exposure (dated by TCRdb to the early 2020s). Broadly, across the study: Libraries were pooled for sequencing, and variation in per-sample TCR yields was attributed mainly to small differences in library volumes within the pool. The study tracked peripheral blood TCR repertoire changes in vivo during primary and secondary sensitization to the hapten diphenylcyclopropenone (DPC) in alopecia patients. For every blood RNA sample, sequencing covered both the TCR alpha and TCR beta chains.

Findings and caveats that apply to the study as a whole: Repeated subsampling changed both the strength of the expansion versus patch-test correlation and the threshold at which that correlation became significant. The number of TCRs above 1 in 1000 frequency did not change with DPC sensitization; there was no evidence of global repertoire structure alterations.

CDR1 and CDR2, looked up from the germline V gene (reference sequence), are DFQATT and SNEGSKA. Reading from cysteine to phenylalanine, the CDR3 counts 20 amino acids. The only DNA kept is the CDR3, 60 bases in frame from the first base. Trimming leaves V shorter by 4 bases and J shorter by 5 bases, with the junction holding 22 bases beyond the gene matches. Source material: whole blood. This clonotype was sampled from a human donor in good health. Some clones in this sample may be carry-over from other donors' samples. This receptor chain uses TRBV20-1 and TRBJ1-5; 11 bases in between match TRBD1. The CDR3 here reads CSANLFPGQGVPGSYQPQHF. The DNA sequence follows: TGCAGTGCTAACCTCTTTCCGGGACAGGGGGTCCCCGGGTCATATCAGCCCCAGCATTTT.